This entry describes one T cell receptor (beta chain). Its matching antigen is unknown. This sample is part of a study of cytomegalovirus exposure and HLA in healthy donors. Study-wide context: The roughly 120 validation repertoires, a later analysis reported, used the same platform as the 550 to 700 repertoires from the first cohort.

The repertoire was sequenced with immunoSEQ multiplex PCR; TCRdb's copy has only in-frame clones and lacks some. The sample yields roughly 270,000 clones, roughly 90% seen once. Study outcomes and limitations: Overall, approximately 150 TCR beta chains were annotated as cytomegalovirus-associated.

This CDR3 comprises 17 residues. Trimming shortened V by 6 bases and J by 1 base, and 21 bases separated the two germline ends. From germline, CDR1 is MDHEN and CDR2 SYDVKM. Material for sequencing was PBMCs. The receptor was derived from a woman under 30 in good health and CMV-seronegative. The chain recombines TRBV28 with TRBJ1-1; a weak D match, TRBD1 (5 bases). This chain's CDR3 is CASSPGGTPGGNTEAFF. Here the CDR3 DNA reads TGTGCCAGCAGCCCCGGGGGGACCCCAGGCGGGAACACTGAAGCTTTCTTT. The full variable domain, its missing parts supplied by reference TRBV28 and TRBJ1-1, is DVKVTQSSRYLVKRTGEKVFLECVQDMDHENMFWYRQDPGLGLRLIYFSYDVKMKEKGDIPEGYSVSREKKERFSLILESASTNQTSMYLCASSPGGTPGGNTEAFFGQGTRLTVV.